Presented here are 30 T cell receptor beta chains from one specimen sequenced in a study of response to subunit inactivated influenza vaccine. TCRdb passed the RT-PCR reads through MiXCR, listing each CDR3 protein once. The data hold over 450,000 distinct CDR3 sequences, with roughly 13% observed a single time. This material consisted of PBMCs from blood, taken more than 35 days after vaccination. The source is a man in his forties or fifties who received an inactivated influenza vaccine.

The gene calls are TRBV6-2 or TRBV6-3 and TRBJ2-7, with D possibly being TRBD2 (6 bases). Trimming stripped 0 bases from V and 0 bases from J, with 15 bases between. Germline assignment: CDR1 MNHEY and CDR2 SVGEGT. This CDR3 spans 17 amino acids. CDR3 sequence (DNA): TGTGCCAGCAGTTACTCGCGGGATCTTTTTAGCTCCTACGAGCAGTACTTC. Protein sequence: CASSYSRDLFSSYEQYF.

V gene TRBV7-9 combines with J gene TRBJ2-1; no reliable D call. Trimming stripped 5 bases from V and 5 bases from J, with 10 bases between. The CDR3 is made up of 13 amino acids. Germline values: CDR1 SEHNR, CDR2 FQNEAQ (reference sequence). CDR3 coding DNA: TGTGCCAGCAGCCTGCAGCGCAACAATGAGCAGTTCTTC. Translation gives CASSLQRNNEQFF.

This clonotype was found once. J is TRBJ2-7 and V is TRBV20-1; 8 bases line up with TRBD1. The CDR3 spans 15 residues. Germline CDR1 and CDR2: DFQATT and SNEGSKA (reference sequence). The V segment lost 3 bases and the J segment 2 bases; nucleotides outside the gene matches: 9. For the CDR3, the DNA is TGCAGTGCTAGCGCCCCGGACAGGGTGACCTACGAGCAGTACTTC. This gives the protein CSASAPDRVTYEQYF.

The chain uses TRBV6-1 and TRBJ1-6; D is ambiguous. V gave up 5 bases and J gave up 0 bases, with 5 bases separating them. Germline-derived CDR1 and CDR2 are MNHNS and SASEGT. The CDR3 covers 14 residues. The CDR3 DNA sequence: TGTGCCAGCAGTCCAGCCTCCTATAATTCACCCCTCCACTTT. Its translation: CASSPASYNSPLHF.

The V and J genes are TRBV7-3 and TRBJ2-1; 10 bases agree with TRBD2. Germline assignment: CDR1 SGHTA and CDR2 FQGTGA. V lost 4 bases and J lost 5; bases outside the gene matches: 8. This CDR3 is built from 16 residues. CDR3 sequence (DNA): TGTGCCAGCAGCTCCGCCCTAGCGGGAGACAACAATGAGCAGTTCTTC. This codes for CASSSALAGDNNEQFF.

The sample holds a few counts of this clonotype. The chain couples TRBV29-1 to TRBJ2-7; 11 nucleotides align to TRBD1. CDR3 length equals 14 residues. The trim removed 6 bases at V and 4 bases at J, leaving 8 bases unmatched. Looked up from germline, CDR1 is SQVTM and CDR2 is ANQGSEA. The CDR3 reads CSVMPGQGEYEQYF. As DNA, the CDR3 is TGCAGCGTAATGCCGGGACAGGGGGAGTACGAGCAGTACTTC.

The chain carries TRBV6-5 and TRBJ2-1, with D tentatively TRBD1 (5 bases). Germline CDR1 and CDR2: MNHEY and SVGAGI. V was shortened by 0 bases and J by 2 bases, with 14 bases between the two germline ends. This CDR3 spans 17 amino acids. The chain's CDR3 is CASSYSGARVTYNEQFF. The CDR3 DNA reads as TGTGCCAGCAGTTACTCGGGTGCCAGGGTGACCTACAATGAGCAGTTCTTC.

The CDR3 reads CATSRDPLTSANEQFF. CDR3 bases: TGTGCCACCAGCAGAGATCCCTTGACTAGCGCGAATGAGCAGTTCTTC. The V and J genes are TRBV15 and TRBJ2-1, with TRBD2 matching over 8 bases. V was clipped by 0 bases and J by 7 bases; unmatched bases: 8. The germline V gene has CDR1 LNHNV and CDR2 YYDKDF (reference sequence). This CDR3 comprises 16 residues.

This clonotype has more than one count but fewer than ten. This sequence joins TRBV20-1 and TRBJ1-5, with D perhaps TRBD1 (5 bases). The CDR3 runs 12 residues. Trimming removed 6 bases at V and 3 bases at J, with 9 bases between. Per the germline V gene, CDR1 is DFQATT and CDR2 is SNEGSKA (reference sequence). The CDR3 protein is CSAGGSNQPQHF. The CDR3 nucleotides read TGCAGTGCCGGGGGTTCCAATCAGCCCCAGCATTTT.

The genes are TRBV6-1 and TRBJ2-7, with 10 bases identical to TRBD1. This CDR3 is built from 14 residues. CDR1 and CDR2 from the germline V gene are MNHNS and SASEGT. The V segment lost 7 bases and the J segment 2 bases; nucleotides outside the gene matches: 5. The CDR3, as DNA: TGTGCCAGCAAGACAGGGGGCACAACCTACGAGCAGTACTTC. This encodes CASKTGGTTYEQYF.

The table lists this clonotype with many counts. CDR3 region: CSASLTGVTGELFF. CDR3 bases: TGCAGCGCTTCACTCACAGGGGTTACCGGGGAGCTGTTTTTT. The chain joins TRBV29-1 to TRBJ2-2, with TRBD1 matching 7 bases. V was pared by 7 bases and J by 5 bases, with 10 bases of the junction left unmatched. The length of the CDR3 is 14 residues. Germline V CDR1 and CDR2: SQVTM, ANQGSEA.

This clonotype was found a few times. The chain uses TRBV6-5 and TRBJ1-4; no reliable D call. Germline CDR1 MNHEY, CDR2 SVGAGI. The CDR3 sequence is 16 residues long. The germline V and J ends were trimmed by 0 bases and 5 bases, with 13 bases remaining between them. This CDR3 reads CASSYSSRASNEKLFF. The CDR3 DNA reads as TGTGCCAGCAGTTACTCGAGCCGGGCTTCAAATGAAAAACTGTTTTTT.

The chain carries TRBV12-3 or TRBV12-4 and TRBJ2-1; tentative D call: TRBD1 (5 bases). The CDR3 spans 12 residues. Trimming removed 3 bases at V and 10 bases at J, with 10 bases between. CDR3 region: CASSFFGAEQFF. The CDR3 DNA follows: TGTGCCAGCAGTTTTTTTGGGGCAGAGCAGTTCTTC.

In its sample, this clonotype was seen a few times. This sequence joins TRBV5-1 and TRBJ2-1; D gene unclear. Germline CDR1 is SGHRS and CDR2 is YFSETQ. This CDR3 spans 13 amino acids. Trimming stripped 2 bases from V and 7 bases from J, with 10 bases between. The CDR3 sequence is CASSLASNNEQFF. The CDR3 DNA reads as TGCGCCAGCAGCTTAGCGTCTAATAATGAGCAGTTCTTC.

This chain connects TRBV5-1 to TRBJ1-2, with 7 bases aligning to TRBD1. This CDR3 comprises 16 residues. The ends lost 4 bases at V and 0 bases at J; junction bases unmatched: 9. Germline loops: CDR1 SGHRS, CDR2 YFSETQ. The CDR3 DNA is TGCGCCAGCAGCCTAAATCCCGGGACAGCTAACTATGGCTACACCTTC. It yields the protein CASSLNPGTANYGYTF.

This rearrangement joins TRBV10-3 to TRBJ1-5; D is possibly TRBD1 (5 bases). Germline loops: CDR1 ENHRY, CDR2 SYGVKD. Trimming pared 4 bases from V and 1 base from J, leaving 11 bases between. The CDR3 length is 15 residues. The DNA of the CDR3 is TGTGCCATCAGTGCTTCTGACAGCAGCAATCAGCCCCAGCATTTT. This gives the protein CAISASDSSNQPQHF.

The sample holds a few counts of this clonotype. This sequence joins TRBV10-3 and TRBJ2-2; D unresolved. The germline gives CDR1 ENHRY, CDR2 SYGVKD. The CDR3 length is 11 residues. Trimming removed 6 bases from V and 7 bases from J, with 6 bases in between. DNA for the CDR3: TGTGCCATCAGGGGGATCGGGGAGCTGTTTTTT. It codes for CAIRGIGELFF.

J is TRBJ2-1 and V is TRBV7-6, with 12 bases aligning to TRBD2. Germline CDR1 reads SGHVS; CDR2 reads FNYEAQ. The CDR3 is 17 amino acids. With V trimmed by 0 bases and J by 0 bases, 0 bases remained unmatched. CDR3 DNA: TGTGCCAGCAGCTTAGCGACTAGCGGGAGCTCCTACAATGAGCAGTTCTTC. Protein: CASSLATSGSSYNEQFF.

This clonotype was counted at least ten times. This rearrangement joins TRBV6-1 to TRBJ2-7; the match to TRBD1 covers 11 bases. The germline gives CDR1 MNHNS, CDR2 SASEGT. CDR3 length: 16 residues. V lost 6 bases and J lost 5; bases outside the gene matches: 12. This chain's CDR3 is CASRESGTGGFNEQYF. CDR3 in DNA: TGTGCCAGCAGAGAATCCGGGACAGGGGGGTTCAACGAGCAGTACTTC.

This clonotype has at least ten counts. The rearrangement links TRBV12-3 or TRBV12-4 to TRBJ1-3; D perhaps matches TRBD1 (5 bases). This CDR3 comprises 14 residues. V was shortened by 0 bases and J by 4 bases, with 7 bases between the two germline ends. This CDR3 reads CASSLASGGNTIYF. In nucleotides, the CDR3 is TGTGCCAGCAGTTTAGCTTCAGGGGGAAACACCATATATTTT.

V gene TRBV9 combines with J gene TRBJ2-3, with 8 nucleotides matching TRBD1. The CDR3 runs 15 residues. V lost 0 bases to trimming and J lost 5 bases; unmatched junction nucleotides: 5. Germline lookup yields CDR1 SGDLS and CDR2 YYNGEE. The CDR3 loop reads CASSVEPGGKDTQYF. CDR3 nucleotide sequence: TGTGCCAGCAGCGTAGAGCCAGGGGGCAAAGATACGCAGTATTTT. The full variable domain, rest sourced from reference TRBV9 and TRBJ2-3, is DSGVTQTPKHLITATGQRVTLRCSPRSGDLSVYWYQQSLDQGLQFLIQYYNGEERAKGNILERFSAQQFPDLHSELNLSSLELGDSALYFCASSVEPGGKDTQYFGPGTRLTVL.

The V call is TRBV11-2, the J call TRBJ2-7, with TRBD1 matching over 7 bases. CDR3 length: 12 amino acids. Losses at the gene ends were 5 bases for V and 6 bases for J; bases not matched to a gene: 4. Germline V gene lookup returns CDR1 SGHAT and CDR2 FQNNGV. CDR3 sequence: CASSTAGGEQYF. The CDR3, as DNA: TGTGCCAGCAGCACCGCAGGGGGCGAGCAGTACTTC.

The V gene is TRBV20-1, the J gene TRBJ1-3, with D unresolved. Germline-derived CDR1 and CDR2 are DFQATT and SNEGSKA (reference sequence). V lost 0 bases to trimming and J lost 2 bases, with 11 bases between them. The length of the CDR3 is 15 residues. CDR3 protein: CSARDSGGAGNTIYF. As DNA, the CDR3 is TGCAGTGCTAGAGATTCTGGTGGGGCTGGAAACACCATATATTTT.

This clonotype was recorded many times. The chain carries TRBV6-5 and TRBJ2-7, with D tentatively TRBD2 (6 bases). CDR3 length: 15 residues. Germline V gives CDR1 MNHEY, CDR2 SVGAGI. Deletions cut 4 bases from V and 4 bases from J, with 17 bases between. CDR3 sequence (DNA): TGTGCCAGCAGTTCCCCGGAGGGAAGGAGATACGAGCAGTACTTC. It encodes CASSSPEGRRYEQYF.

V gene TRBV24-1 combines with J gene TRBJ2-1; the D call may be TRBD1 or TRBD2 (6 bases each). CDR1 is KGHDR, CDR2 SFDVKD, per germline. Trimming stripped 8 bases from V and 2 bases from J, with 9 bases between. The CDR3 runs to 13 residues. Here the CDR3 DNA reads TGTGCCACCACCGGGGGCGCCTACAATGAGCAGTTCTTC. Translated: CATTGGAYNEQFF.

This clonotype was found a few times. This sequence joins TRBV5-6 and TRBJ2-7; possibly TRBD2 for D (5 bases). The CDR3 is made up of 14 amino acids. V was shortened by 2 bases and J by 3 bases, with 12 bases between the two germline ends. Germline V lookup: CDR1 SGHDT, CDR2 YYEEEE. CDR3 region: CASSFFGNIYEQYF. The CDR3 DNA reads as TGTGCCAGCAGCTTCTTCGGGAATATCTACGAGCAGTACTTC.

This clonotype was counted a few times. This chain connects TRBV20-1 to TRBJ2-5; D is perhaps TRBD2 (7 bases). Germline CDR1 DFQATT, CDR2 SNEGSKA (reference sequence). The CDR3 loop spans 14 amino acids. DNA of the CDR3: TGCAGCGCCGGTGCGGGGGCCCTCCAAGAGACCCAGTACTTC. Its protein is CSAGAGALQETQYF.

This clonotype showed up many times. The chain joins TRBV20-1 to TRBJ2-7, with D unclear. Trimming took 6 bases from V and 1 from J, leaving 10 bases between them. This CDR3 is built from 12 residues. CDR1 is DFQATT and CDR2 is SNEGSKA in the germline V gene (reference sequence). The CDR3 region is CSAPDLSYEQYF. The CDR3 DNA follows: TGCAGTGCCCCGGACCTGTCCTACGAGCAGTACTTC.

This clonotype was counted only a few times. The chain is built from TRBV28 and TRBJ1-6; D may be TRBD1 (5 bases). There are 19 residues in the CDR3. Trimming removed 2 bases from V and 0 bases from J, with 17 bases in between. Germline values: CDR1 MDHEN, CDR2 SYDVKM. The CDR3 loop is CASSLRWGTQSSYNSPLHF. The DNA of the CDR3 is TGTGCCAGCAGTTTAAGGTGGGGGACTCAGAGCTCCTATAATTCACCCCTCCACTTT. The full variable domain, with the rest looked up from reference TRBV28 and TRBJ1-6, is DVKVTQSSRYLVKRTGEKVFLECVQDMDHENMFWYRQDPGLGLRLIYFSYDVKMKEKGDIPEGYSVSREKKERFSLILESASTNQTSMYLCASSLRWGTQSSYNSPLHFGNGTRLTVT.

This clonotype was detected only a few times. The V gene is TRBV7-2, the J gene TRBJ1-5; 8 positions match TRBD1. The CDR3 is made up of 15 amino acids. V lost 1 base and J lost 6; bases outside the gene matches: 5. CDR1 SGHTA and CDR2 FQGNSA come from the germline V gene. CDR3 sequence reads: CASSLERGTGQPQHF. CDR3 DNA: TGTGCCAGCAGCTTAGAACGCGGGACAGGTCAGCCCCAGCATTTT.